This is a list of T cell receptor beta chains from one sample in a study of blood T cells in healthy people across ages. TCRdb redid the calling of the 5' RACE reads with MiXCR, one entry per CDR3 protein. The sample shows fewer than 2 million distinct CDR3 sequences, about 39% of them seen only once. What was sequenced was blood. The source of these receptors is a human donor in good health. Both conserved end residues are part of each CDR3. D genes are given only for firm matches. The size of a clone is reported for some rows only, either as once, few or many, or as a class for expanded clones.

size	J	V	D	CDR3	DNA
few	TRBJ2-3	TRBV10-3	-	CAISEFSDTQYF	TGTGCCATCAGTGAGTTTTCCGATACGCAGTATTTT
-	TRBJ2-1	TRBV10-2	TRBD2	CASIRTSGGAAEQFF	TGCGCCAGCATCCGGACTAGCGGGGGGGCGGCTGAGCAGTTCTTC
-	TRBJ2-3	TRBV7-8	TRBD1	CASSLGGTGGLYTQYF	TGTGCCAGCAGCTTAGGCGGGACAGGGGGCTTATATACGCAGTATTTT
-	TRBJ2-7	TRBV6-2/TRBV6-3	-	CASKTRQDRGEQYF	TGTGCCAGCAAGACCAGACAGGACCGGGGGGAGCAGTACTTC
-	TRBJ1-6	TRBV7-2	TRBD1	CASSLAGQGYSPLHF	TGTGCCAGCAGCCTAGCGGGACAGGGGTATTCACCCCTCCACTTT
-	TRBJ2-5	TRBV29-1	-	CSVHGQYRETQYF	TGCAGCGTCCACGGACAGTACCGAGAGACCCAGTACTTC
-	TRBJ2-1	TRBV6-6	-	CASSSTTGRHNEQFF	TGTGCCAGCAGTTCTACAACAGGGAGGCACAATGAGCAGTTCTTC
-	TRBJ2-1	TRBV5-1	TRBD1	CASSVKTGWDDNEQFF	TGCGCCAGCAGCGTGAAGACAGGGTGGGATGACAATGAGCAGTTCTTC
-	TRBJ1-6	TRBV3-1	TRBD1	CASSQEGQGGSPLHF	TGTGCCAGCAGCCAAGAGGGACAGGGAGGCTCACCCCTCCACTTT
-	TRBJ2-1	TRBV4-1	TRBD1	CASSQAVFRTGGSNEQFF	TGCGCCAGCAGCCAAGCGGTATTTCGGACAGGGGGATCCAATGAGCAGTTCTTC
-	TRBJ2-5	TRBV15	-	CATSRSRQETQYF	TGTGCCACCAGCAGATCCAGACAAGAGACCCAGTACTTC
few	TRBJ2-1	TRBV20-1	TRBD1	CSARSFGQGEQFF	TGCAGTGCTAGATCCTTCGGACAGGGTGAGCAGTTCTTC
few	TRBJ2-3	TRBV6-5	-	CASTRRRATDTQYF	TGTGCCAGCACCCGAAGGAGGGCCACAGATACGCAGTATTTT
-	TRBJ2-7	TRBV14	-	CAGSQERGIGSYEQYF	TGTGCCGGCAGCCAAGAAAGGGGGATCGGCTCCTACGAGCAGTACTTC
few	TRBJ2-5	TRBV29-1	TRBD1	CSGGTGAREQYF	TGCAGCGGGGGGACAGGGGCGAGGGAGCAGTACTTC
-	TRBJ2-3	TRBV5-8	-	CASSSAPGTAQYF	TGTGCCAGCAGCTCGGCTCCCGGGACGGCGCAGTATTTT
few	TRBJ2-3	TRBV2	-	CASRSIQAPADTQYF	TGTGCCAGCAGGAGTATACAGGCCCCAGCAGATACGCAGTATTTT
-	TRBJ2-1	TRBV28	-	CASPGRYEQFF	TGTGCCAGCCCCGGCCGGTATGAGCAGTTCTTC
few	TRBJ1-1	TRBV15	-	CATSRVPGLDVGTEAFF	TGTGCCACCAGCAGAGTACCGGGCCTCGACGTTGGGACTGAAGCTTTCTTT
few	TRBJ1-4	TRBV3-1	-	CASSQDMGADEKLFF	TGTGCCAGCAGCCAAGATATGGGGGCGGATGAAAAACTGTTTTTT
-	TRBJ1-2	TRBV20-1	-	CSTSAANYGYTF	TGCAGTACTAGTGCAGCTAACTATGGCTACACCTTC
-	TRBJ1-1	TRBV4-3	TRBD1	CASSQDQGQGKAFF	TGCGCCAGCAGCCAAGATCAGGGACAGGGGAAAGCTTTCTTT
-	TRBJ2-7	TRBV10-3	-	CAIRRTGGGRTEQYF	TGTGCCATCAGACGGACAGGAGGGGGACGGACCGAGCAGTACTTC
few	TRBJ1-5	TRBV6-1	-	CASSDPGMQPQHF	TGTGCCAGCAGTGATCCGGGGATGCAGCCCCAGCATTTT
-	TRBJ2-5	TRBV29-1	-	CSVEVVSQETQYF	TGCAGCGTTGAGGTGGTGAGCCAAGAGACCCAGTACTTC
few	TRBJ2-7	TRBV18	-	CASSPGQITYEQYF	TGTGCCAGCTCACCAGGGCAGATAACCTACGAGCAGTACTTC
-	TRBJ2-1	TRBV6-2/TRBV6-3	-	CASSYSRGARSYNEQFF	TGTGCCAGCAGTTACTCGAGGGGGGCCCGCTCCTACAATGAGCAGTTCTTC
-	TRBJ2-7	TRBV7-2	TRBD1	CASSPGQGDWRSYEQYF	TGTGCCAGCAGCCCGGGACAGGGGGATTGGCGGTCCTACGAGCAGTACTTC
-	TRBJ2-1	TRBV4-2	TRBD2	CASSQDGTSGGLYNEQFF	TGTGCCAGCAGCCAAGATGGGACTAGCGGGGGCCTTTACAATGAGCAGTTCTTC
few	TRBJ2-7	TRBV7-2	TRBD2	CASSSILAGGLYEQYF	TGTGCCAGCAGCTCCATACTAGCGGGGGGTCTCTACGAGCAGTACTTC
few	TRBJ2-5	TRBV20-1	TRBD1	CSADRRGTGETQYF	TGCAGTGCTGACCGCCGGGGGACAGGAGAGACCCAGTACTTC
few	TRBJ1-4	TRBV4-1	-	CASSHMRAHDEKLFF	TGCGCCAGCAGCCATATGAGGGCCCACGATGAAAAACTGTTTTTT
-	TRBJ2-1	TRBV7-2	-	CASTYSVSSYNEQFF	TGTGCCAGCACCTATTCGGTAAGCTCCTACAATGAGCAGTTCTTC
-	TRBJ2-7	TRBV6-6	TRBD1	CASSSIDRGGVEQYF	TGTGCCAGCAGTTCCATTGACAGGGGCGGCGTCGAGCAGTACTTC
-	TRBJ2-5	TRBV5-1	TRBD1	CASSAYRGGETQYF	TGCGCCAGCAGCGCCTACAGGGGCGGAGAGACCCAGTACTTC
-	TRBJ2-3	TRBV20-1	TRBD2	CSASAGTSSDTQYF	TGCAGTGCTAGTGCCGGGACTAGCTCGGATACGCAGTATTTT
-	TRBJ1-2	TRBV7-9	-	CASSPFRTGGHTF	TGTGCCAGCAGCCCATTCCGGACGGGAGGCCACACCTTC
many	TRBJ2-5	TRBV24-1	TRBD1	CATSGAPGGQETQYF	TGTGCCACCAGTGGGGCCCCAGGGGGCCAAGAGACCCAGTACTTC
few	TRBJ1-5	TRBV6-6	-	CASSFWGDRPQHF	TGTGCCAGCAGTTTTTGGGGGGATAGGCCCCAGCATTTT
-	TRBJ2-1	TRBV6-5	-	CASSPSGSSSYNEQFF	TGTGCCAGCAGCCCTTCGGGATCTAGCTCCTACAATGAGCAGTTCTTC
-	TRBJ2-1	TRBV11-3	TRBD2	CASSPGGTSGFGKQFF	TGTGCCAGCAGCCCCGGCGGGACTAGCGGTTTTGGGAAGCAGTTCTTC